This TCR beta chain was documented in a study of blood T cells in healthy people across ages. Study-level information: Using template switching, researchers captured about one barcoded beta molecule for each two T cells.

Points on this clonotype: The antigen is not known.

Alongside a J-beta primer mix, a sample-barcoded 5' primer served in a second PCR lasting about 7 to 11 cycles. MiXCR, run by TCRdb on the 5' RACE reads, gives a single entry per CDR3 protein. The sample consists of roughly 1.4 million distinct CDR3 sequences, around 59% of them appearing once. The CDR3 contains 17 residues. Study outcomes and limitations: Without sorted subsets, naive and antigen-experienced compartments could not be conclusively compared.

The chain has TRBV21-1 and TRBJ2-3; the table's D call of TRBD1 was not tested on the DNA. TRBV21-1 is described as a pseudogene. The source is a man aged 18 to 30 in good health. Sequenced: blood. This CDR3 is CASSKVDRTGGSDTQYF. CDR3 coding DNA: TGTGCCAGCAGCAAAGTCGACAGGACAGGGGGCTCGGATACGCAGTATTTT.